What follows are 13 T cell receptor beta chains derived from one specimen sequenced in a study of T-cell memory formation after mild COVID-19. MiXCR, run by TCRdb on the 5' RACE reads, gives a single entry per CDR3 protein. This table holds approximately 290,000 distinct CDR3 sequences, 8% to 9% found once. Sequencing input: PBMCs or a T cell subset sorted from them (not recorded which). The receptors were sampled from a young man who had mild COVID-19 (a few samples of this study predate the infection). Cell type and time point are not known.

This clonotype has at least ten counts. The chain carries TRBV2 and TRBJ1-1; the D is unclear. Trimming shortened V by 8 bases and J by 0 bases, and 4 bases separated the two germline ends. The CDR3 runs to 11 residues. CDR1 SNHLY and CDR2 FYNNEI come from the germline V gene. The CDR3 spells CASALNTEAFF. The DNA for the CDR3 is TGTGCCAGCGCTTTGAACACTGAAGCTTTCTTT.

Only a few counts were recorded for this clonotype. The CDR3 DNA reads as TGTGCCAGCAGCAGCGGGACCCTTCGGCACAATGAGCAGTTCTTC. Translated, it gives CASSSGTLRHNEQFF. The chain couples TRBV5-6 to TRBJ2-1, with 7 nucleotides matching TRBD2. Germline V CDR1 and CDR2: SGHDT, YYEEEE. The ends lost 4 bases at V and 5 bases at J; junction bases unmatched: 9. CDR3 length: 15 residues.

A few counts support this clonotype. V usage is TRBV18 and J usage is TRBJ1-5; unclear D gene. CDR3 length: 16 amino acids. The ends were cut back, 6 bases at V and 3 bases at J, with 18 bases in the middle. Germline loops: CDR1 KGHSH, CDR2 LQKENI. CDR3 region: CASSPTPGSNNQPQHF. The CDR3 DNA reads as TGTGCCAGCTCGCCAACCCCCGGGTCGAACAATCAGCCCCAGCATTTT.

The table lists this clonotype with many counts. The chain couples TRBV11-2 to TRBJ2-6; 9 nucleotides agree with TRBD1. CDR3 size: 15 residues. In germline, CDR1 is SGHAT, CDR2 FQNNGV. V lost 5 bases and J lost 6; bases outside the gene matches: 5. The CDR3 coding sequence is TGTGCCAGCAGCAAGGGACAGGGTGTGGCCAACGTCCTGACTTTC. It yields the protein CASSKGQGVANVLTF.

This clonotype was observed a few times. CDR3 in amino acids: CASSQDLKFASGAADTQYF. Written as DNA, the CDR3 is TGTGCCAGCAGCCAAGATCTTAAGTTTGCTAGCGGGGCCGCAGATACGCAGTATTTT. J is TRBJ2-3 and V is TRBV3-1; 9 positions match TRBD2. Germline loops: CDR1 LGHDT, CDR2 YNNKEL (reference sequence). The CDR3 is made up of 19 amino acids. Trimming cost V 0 bases and J 4 bases; bases outside gene matches: 14.

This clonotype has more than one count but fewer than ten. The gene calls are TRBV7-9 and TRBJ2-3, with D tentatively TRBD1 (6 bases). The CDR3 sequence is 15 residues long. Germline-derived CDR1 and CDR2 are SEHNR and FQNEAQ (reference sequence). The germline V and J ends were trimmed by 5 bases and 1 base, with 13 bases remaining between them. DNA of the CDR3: TGTGCCAGCAGCCCAGGGGCTGGTGGCACAGATACGCAGTATTTT. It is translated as CASSPGAGGTDTQYF.

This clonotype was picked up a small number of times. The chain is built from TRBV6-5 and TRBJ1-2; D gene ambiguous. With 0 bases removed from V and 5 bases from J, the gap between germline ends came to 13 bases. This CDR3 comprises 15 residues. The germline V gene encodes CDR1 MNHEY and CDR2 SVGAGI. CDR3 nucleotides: TGTGCCAGCAGTTACTCGGGCAGGTCCACGTATGGCTACACCTTC. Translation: CASSYSGRSTYGYTF.

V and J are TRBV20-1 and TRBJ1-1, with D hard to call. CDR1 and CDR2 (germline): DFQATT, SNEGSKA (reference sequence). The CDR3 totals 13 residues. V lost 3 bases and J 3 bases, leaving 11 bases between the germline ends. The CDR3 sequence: CSASPDGYTEAFF. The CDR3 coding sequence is TGCAGTGCTAGTCCCGACGGTTACACTGAAGCTTTCTTT.

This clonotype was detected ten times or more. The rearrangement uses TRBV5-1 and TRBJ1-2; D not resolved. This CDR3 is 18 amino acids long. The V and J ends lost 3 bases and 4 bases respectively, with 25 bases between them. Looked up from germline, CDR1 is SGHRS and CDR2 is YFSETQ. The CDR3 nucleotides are TGCGCCAGCAGCTCTCTCTCCGGGGAAGCGTCTACGGGCTATGGCTACACCTTC. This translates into CASSSLSGEASTGYGYTF.

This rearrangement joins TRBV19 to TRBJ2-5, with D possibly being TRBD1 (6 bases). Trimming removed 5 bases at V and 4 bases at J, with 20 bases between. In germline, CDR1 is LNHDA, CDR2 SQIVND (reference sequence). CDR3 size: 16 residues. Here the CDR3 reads CASSPPGTGLGETQYF. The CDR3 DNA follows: TGTGCCAGTAGTCCGCCGGGAACAGGGCTTGGAGAGACCCAGTACTTC.

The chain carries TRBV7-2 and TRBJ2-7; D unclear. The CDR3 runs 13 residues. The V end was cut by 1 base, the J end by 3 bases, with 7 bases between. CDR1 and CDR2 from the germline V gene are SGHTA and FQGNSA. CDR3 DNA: TGTGCCAGCAGCTTAGAAGCAGGCTACGAGCAGTACTTC. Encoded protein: CASSLEAGYEQYF. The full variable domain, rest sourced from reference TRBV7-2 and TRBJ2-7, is GAGVSQSPSNKVTEKGKDVELRCDPISGHTALYWYRQSLGQGLEFLIYFQGNSAPDKSGLPSDRFSAERTGGSVSTLTIQRTQQEDSAVYLCASSLEAGYEQYFGPGTRLTVT.

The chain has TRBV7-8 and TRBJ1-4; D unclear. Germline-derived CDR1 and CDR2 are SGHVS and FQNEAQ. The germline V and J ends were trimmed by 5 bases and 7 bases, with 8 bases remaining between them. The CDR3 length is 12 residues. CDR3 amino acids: CASSPPSEKLFF. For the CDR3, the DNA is TGTGCCAGCAGCCCCCCCAGTGAAAAACTGTTTTTT.

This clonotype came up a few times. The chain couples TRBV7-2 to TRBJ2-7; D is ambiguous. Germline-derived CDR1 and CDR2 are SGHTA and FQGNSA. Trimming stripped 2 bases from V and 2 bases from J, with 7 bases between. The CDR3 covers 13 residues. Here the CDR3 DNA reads TGTGCCAGCAGCTTATTCACGACCTACGAGCAGTACTTC. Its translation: CASSLFTTYEQYF.